The 9 T cell receptor beta chains below come from one sample, sequenced in a study of cytomegalovirus exposure and HLA in healthy donors. Profiled with immunoSEQ multiplex PCR; TCRdb holds only in-frame clones, not every one. The table has a few hundred thousand clones, 90% seen once; the top ten hold approximately 3.1%. The sample taken for sequencing was PBMCs. The receptors originated from a woman in her twenties or thirties in good health and CMV-seronegative.

Note on this clone: Since the CDR3 does not end with the conserved phenylalanine or tryptophan, this likely comes from a read error. The limits of the CDR3 on the DNA are not certain, so only TCRdb's listed CDR3 is given. This chain uses TRBV23-1 with TRBJ2-2; the DNA was not compared with TRBD1, the D call given in the table. TRBV23-1 is classed as an ORF, of uncertain function. The CDR3 is 15 residues long, ends included. The CDR3 region is CASSNKELGHRDPRV.

V and J are TRBV7-7 and TRBJ2-1, with 7 bases aligning to TRBD1. This CDR3 has 18 residues. Germline CDR1 is SSHAT and CDR2 is FNYEAQ (reference sequence). Unmatched junction bases numbered 16, after V lost 6 bases and J lost 2 bases. The CDR3 coding sequence is TGTGCCAGCAGTAATTTCCTTGTTAGGGGGCAAACCTACAATGAGCAGTTCTTC. This translates into CASSNFLVRGQTYNEQFF.

V gene TRBV11-3 combines with J gene TRBJ1-1; D gene unclear. The CDR3 loop spans 14 amino acids. Looked up from germline, CDR1 is SGHNT and CDR2 is YENEEA. Trimming left V 6 bases short and J 0 bases short, with 11 bases between. This CDR3 is CASSPGGMNTEAFF. In nucleotides, the CDR3 is TGTGCCAGCAGTCCGGGAGGAATGAACACTGAAGCTTTCTTT.

The rearrangement joins TRBV1 to TRBJ1-2. TRBV1 is assigned pseudogene status. This CDR3 comprises 13 residues. The CDR3 protein is CTSSRFRCWGYTF. DNA for the CDR3: TGCACCAGCAGCCGCTTTCGGTGTTGGGGCTACACCTTC.

The J gene is TRBJ1-1, the V gene TRBV5-1, with 7 bases that match TRBD1. J gave up 4 bases and V 4 bases, and 10 bases lay outside the gene matches. The CDR3 runs 15 residues. The germline CDR1 and CDR2 sequences are SGHRS and YFSETQ. CDR3 amino acids: CASSRTTGRSTEAFF. DNA for the CDR3: TGCGCCAGCAGCCGGACGACAGGGAGGAGCACTGAAGCTTTCTTT.

J is TRBJ1-5 and V is TRBV7-8; no firm D call. This CDR3 has 12 amino acids. V was clipped by 4 bases and J by 4 bases, with 5 bases between them. Looked up from germline, CDR1 is SGHVS and CDR2 is FQNEAQ. The CDR3 loop is CASSYDNQPQHF. CDR3 nucleotide sequence: TGTGCCAGCAGCTACGATAATCAGCCCCAGCATTTT. Filled out from reference TRBV7-8 and TRBJ1-5, the complete variable domain reads GAGVSQSPRYKVAKRGQDVALRCDPISGHVSLFWYQQALGQGPEFLTYFQNEAQLDKSGLPSDRFFAERPEGSVSTLKIQRTQQEDSAVYLCASSYDNQPQHFGDGTRLSIL.

The chain recombines TRBV19 with TRBJ1-2; D uncertain. Germline lookup yields CDR1 LNHDA and CDR2 SQIVND (reference sequence). V was cut by 6 bases and J by 5 bases, with 22 bases left in between. The CDR3 spans 16 residues. The CDR3 loop is CASSSGPLDTKYGYTF. In DNA, the CDR3 is TGTGCCAGTAGCTCTGGCCCGCTCGACACGAAGTATGGCTACACCTTC.

CDR3 in amino acids: CASSPPITTGGAFGYTF. For the CDR3, the DNA is TGTGCCAGCAGTCCCCCCATTACGACAGGGGGCGCTTTTGGCTACACCTTC. The chain carries TRBV28 and TRBJ1-2; 10 bases fit TRBD1. The germline gives CDR1 MDHEN, CDR2 SYDVKM. The V segment lost 5 bases and the J segment 7 bases; nucleotides outside the gene matches: 16. CDR3 length: 17 residues.

This rearrangement joins TRBV27 to TRBJ2-1, with D perhaps TRBD1 (5 bases). The germline V gene encodes CDR1 MNHEY and CDR2 SMNVEV (reference sequence). The CDR3 is 15 residues long. Trimming pared 7 bases from V and 2 bases from J, leaving 15 bases between. CDR3: CASKFKGLTYNEQFF. DNA for the CDR3: TGTGCCAGCAAGTTTAAGGGGCTAACCTACAATGAGCAGTTCTTC.